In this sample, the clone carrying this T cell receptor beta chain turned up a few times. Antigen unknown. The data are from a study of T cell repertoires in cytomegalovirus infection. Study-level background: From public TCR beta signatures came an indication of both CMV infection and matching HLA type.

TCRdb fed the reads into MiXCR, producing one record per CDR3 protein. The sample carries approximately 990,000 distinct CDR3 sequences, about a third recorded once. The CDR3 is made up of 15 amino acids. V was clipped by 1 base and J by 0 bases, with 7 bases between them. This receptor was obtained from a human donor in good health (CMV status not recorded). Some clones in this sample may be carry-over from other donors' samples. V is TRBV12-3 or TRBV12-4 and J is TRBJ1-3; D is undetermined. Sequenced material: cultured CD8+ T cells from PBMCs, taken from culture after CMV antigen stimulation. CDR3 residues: CASSLVLASGNTIYF. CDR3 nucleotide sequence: TGTGCCAGCAGTTTAGTCCTCGCCTCTGGAAACACCATATATTTT.